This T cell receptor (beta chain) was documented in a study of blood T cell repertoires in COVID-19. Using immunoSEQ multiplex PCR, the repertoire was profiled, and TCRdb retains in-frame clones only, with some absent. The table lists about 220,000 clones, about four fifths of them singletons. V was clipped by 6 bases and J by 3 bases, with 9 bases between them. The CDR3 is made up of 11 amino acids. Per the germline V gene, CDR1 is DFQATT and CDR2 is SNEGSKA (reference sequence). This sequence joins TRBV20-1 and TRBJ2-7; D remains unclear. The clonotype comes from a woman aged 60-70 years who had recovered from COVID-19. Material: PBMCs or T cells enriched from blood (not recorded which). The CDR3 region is CSALSSYEQYF. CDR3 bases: TGCAGTGCCCTCTCCAGCTACGAGCAGTACTTC.